In its sample, the clone carrying this T cell receptor beta chain was seen once. Its cognate antigen is unknown. Investigators isolated RNA and reverse transcribed it into cDNA to act as the sequencing template. Here immunoSEQ multiplex PCR was the method, and the copy in TCRdb shows in-frame clones only, minus some. The sample lists about 76,000 clones, around 60% seen once, with around 24% in the top ten. This sample is drawn from a study of CD8+ T cells in alopecia areata. Germline lookup yields CDR1 MNHEY and CDR2 SMNVEV (reference sequence). The trim removed 3 bases at V and 5 bases at J, leaving 13 bases unmatched. The CDR3 covers 17 residues. Treatment here: oral pan-JAK inhibitor, 5-10 mg twice daily. Punch biopsies of lesional scalp, plus peripheral blood, were taken from alopecia areata patients. Study-level points and caveats: Persistence of many expanded lesional clones was seen in scalp and blood during tofacitinib. For patients receiving tofacitinib, scalp clonality and expanded CD8+ clones among the top 100 significantly decreased.

V gene TRBV27 combines with J gene TRBJ1-5; 7 bases are shared with TRBD1. The TCR comes from a human donor with alopecia areata. Source: CD8+ T cells sorted from blood, taken at week 24, from a patient treated with tofacitinib. CDR3 residues: CASSLNRGEGPDQPQHF. In DNA form, the CDR3 reads TGTGCCAGCAGTTTGAACAGGGGAGAGGGTCCCGATCAGCCCCAGCATTTT.